The clone carrying this T cell receptor (beta chain) was found many times. As yet, its antigen is unknown. The record originates from a study of response to subunit inactivated influenza vaccine. The V segment lost 1 base and the J segment 14 bases; nucleotides outside the gene matches: 11. Per germline, CDR1 LGHNA and CDR2 YSLEER. This CDR3 region has 15 residues. TCRdb passed the RT-PCR reads through MiXCR, listing each CDR3 protein once. The sample records about 310,000 distinct CDR3 sequences, around 22% being singletons. The study, taken as a whole, reports: Authors suggested seasonal influenza vaccinations each recruit few new T cells.

V and J are TRBV4-3 and TRBJ1-4, with 9 bases aligning to TRBD1. This TCR came from a man aged 50 to 69 who received an inactivated influenza vaccine. Specimen: PBMCs from blood, collected 21 months after vaccination. The CDR3 DNA reads as TGCGCCAGCAGCCAAGCGGGGGGACAGGGAAAGAGGCTGTTTTTT. Protein: CASSQAGGQGKRLFF.